This T cell receptor beta chain was found in a study of blood T cells in healthy people across ages. Across the whole study: Using template switching, researchers captured about one barcoded beta molecule for each two T cells. Notes on the study in general: Greater diversity and more naive CD4+ cells were seen in long-lived donors than in aged donors. Unknown CMV status may confound age-related changes in expanded clones.

About this clonotype itself: The antigen remains unidentified.

A second roughly 6 to 11 cycle PCR used barcoded and J-beta primers. TCRdb independently ran MiXCR on the 5' RACE reads; one entry per CDR3 protein. The data show hundreds of thousands of distinct CDR3 sequences, about 30% seen once. This CDR3 is built from 16 residues. Germline V gene lookup returns CDR1 GTSNPN and CDR2 SVGIG (reference sequence). Trimming took 5 bases from V and 4 from J; bases not matched to a gene: 9. This chain joins TRBV30 and TRBJ2-3; TRBD2 matches at 13 bases. This clonotype was sampled from a woman older than 75 in good health. Sequences were obtained from blood. CDR3: CAWQKLAGGRADTQYF. The CDR3 coding sequence is TGTGCCTGGCAGAAACTAGCGGGGGGGCGAGCAGATACGCAGTATTTT.